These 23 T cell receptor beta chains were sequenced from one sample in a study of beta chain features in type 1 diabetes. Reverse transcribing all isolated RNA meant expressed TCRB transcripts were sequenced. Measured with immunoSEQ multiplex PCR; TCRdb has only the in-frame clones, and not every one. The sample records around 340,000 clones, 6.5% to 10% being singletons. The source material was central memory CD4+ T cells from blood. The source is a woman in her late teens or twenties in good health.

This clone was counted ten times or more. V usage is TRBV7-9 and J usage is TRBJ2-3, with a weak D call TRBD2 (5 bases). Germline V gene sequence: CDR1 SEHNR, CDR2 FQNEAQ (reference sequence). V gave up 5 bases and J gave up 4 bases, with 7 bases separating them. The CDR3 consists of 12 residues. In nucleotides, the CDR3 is TGTGCCAGCAGCGGTAGCGCAGATACGCAGTATTTT. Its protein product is CASSGSADTQYF.

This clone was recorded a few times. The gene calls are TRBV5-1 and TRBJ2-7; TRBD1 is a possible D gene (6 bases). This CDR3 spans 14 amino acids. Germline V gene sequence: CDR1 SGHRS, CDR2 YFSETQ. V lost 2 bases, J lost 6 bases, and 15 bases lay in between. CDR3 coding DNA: TGCGCCAGCAGCTTCCAGGGGCCCTCCCCCGAGCAGTACTTC. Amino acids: CASSFQGPSPEQYF. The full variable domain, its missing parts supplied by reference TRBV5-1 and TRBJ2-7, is KAGVTQTPRYLIKTRGQQVTLSCSPISGHRSVSWYQQTPGQGLQFLFEYFSETQRNKGNFPGRFSGRQFSNSRSEMNVSTLELGDSALYLCASSFQGPSPEQYFGPGTRLTVT.

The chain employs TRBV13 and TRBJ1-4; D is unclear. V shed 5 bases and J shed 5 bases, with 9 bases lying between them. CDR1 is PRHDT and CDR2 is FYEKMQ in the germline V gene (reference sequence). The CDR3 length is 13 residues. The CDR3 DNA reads TGTGCCAGCAGCCGGCGGACGAATGAAAAACTGTTTTTT. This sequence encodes CASSRRTNEKLFF.

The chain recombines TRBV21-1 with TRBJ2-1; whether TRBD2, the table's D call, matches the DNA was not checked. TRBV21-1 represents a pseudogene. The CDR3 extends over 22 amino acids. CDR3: CASSKGCGTGLAAKSSYNEQFF. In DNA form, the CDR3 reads TGTGCCAGCAGCAAAGGTTGCGGGACCGGACTAGCGGCCAAGAGCTCCTACAATGAGCAGTTCTTC.

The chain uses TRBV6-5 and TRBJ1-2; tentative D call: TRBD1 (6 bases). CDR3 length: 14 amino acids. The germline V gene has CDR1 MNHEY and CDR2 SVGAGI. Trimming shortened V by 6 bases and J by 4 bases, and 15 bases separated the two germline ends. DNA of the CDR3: TGTGCCAGCAGCCTGGACAGTTCTACCTATGGCTACACCTTC. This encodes CASSLDSSTYGYTF.

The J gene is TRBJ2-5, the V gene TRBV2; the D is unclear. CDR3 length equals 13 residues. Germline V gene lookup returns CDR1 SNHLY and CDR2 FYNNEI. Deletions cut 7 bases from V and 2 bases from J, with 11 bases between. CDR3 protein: CASTARNQETQYF. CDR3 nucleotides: TGTGCCAGCACCGCGCGGAATCAAGAGACCCAGTACTTC.

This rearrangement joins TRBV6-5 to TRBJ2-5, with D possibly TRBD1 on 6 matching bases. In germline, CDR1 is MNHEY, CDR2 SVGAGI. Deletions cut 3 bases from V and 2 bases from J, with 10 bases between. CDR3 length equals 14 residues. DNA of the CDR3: TGTGCCAGCAGTTATTTCAGGGGTCAAGAGACCCAGTACTTC. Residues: CASSYFRGQETQYF.

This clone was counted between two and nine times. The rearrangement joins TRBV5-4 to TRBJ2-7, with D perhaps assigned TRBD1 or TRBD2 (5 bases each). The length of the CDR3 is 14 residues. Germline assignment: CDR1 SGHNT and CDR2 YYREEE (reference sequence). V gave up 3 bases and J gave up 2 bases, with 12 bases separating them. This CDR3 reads CASSSGGRAYEQYF. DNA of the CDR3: TGTGCCAGCAGCTCCGGAGGCAGGGCCTACGAGCAGTACTTC.

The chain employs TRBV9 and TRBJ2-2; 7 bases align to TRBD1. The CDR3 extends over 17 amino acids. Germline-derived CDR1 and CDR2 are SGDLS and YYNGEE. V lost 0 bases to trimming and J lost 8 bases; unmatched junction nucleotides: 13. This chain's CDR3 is CASSVVGTAKTGGELFF. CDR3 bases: TGTGCCAGCAGCGTAGTAGGGACAGCGAAGACGGGTGGGGAGCTGTTTTTT.

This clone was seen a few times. The CDR3 is CASSPHVGVGETQYF. The CDR3 DNA sequence: TGTGCCAGCAGCCCCCACGTAGGCGTTGGAGAGACCCAGTACTTC. The rearrangement joins TRBV7-9 to TRBJ2-5; D not certain. From germline, CDR1 is SEHNR and CDR2 FQNEAQ (reference sequence). The CDR3 runs 15 residues. V lost 5 bases to trimming and J lost 4 bases, with 17 bases between them.

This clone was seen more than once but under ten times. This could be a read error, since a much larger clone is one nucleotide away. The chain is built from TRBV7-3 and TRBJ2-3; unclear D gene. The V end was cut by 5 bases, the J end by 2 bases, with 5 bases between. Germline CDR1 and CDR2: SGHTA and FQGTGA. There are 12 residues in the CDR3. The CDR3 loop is CASSPNTDTQYF. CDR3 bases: TGTGCCAGCAGCCCCAACACAGATACGCAGTATTTT.

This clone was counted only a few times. CDR3 bases: TGTGCCAGCAGCTTGTTTTGGGTGGGTTACAATGAGCAGTTCTTC. Its translation: CASSLFWVGYNEQFF. The chain has TRBV5-6 and TRBJ2-1; D gene ambiguous. Trimming cost V 1 base and J 4 bases, with 12 bases left between them. This CDR3 has 15 residues. The germline gives CDR1 SGHDT, CDR2 YYEEEE.

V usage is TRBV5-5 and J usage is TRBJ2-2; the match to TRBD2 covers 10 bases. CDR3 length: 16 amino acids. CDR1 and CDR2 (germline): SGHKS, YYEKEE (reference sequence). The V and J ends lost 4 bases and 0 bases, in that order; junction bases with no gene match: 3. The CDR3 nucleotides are TGTGCCAGCAGCCAGGGACTAGCGACGAACACCGGGGAGCTGTTTTTT. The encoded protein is CASSQGLATNTGELFF.

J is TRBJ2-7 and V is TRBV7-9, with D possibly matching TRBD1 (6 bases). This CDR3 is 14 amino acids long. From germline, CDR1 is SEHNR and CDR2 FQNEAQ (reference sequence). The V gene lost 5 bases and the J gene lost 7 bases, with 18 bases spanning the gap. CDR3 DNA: TGTGCCAGCAGCGCGCAGGGGCTTTCAAGGGAGCAGTACTTC. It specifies CASSAQGLSREQYF.

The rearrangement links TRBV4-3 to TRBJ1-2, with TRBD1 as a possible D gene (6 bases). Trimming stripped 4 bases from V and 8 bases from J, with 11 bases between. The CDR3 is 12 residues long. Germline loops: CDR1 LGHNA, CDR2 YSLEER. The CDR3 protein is CASSLTGIGYTF. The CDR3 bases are TGCGCCAGCAGCCTTACAGGGATCGGCTACACCTTC.

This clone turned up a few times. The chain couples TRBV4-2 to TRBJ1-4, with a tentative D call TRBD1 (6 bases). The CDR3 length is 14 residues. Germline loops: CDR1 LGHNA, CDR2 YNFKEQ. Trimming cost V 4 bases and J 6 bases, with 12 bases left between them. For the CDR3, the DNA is TGTGCCAGCAGCCTCGACAGGAAAGATGAAAAACTGTTTTTT. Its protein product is CASSLDRKDEKLFF.

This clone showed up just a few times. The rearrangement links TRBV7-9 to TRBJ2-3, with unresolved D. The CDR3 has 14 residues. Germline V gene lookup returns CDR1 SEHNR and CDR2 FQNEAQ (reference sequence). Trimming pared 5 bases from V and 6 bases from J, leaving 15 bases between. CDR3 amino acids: CASSQSNRLDTQYF. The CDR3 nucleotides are TGTGCCAGCAGCCAAAGCAACCGGCTGGATACGCAGTATTTT.

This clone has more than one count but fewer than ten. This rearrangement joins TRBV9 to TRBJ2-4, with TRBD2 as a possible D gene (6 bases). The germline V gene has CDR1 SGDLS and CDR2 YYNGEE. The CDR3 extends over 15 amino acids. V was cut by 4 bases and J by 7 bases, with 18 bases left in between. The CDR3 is CASSLEGGGFNIQYF. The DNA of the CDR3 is TGTGCCAGCAGCCTCGAAGGTGGAGGGTTCAACATTCAGTACTTC. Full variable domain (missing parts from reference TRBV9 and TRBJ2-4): DSGVTQTPKHLITATGQRVTLRCSPRSGDLSVYWYQQSLDQGLQFLIQYYNGEERAKGNILERFSAQQFPDLHSELNLSSLELGDSALYFCASSLEGGGFNIQYFGAGTRLSVL.

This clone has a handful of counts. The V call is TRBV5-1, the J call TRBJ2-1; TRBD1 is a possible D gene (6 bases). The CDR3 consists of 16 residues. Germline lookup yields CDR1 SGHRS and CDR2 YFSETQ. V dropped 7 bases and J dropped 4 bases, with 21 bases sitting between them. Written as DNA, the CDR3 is TGCGCCAGCGGGCCCCCCTCGGGACATAGTTACAATGAGCAGTTCTTC. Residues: CASGPPSGHSYNEQFF.

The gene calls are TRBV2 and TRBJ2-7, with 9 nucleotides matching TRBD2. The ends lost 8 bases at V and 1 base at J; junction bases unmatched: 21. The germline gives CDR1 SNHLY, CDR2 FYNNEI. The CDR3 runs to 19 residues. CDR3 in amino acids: CASGAVGLAGPEESYEQYF. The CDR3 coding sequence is TGTGCCAGCGGCGCCGTGGGGCTAGCGGGACCGGAAGAGTCCTACGAGCAGTACTTC.

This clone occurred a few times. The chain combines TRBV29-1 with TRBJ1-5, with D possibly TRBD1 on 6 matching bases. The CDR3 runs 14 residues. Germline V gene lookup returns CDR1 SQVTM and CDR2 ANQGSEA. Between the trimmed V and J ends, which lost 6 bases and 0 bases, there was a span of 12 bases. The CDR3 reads CSVQDRNSNQPQHF. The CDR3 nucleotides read TGCAGCGTCCAGGACAGAAATAGCAATCAGCCCCAGCATTTT.

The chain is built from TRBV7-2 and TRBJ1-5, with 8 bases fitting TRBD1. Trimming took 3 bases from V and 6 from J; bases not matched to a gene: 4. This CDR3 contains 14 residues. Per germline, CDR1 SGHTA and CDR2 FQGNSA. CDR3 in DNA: TGTGCCAGCAGCTTGCAGGGGGCAGCTCAGCCCCAGCATTTT. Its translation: CASSLQGAAQPQHF. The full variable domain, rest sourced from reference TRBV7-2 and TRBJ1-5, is GAGVSQSPSNKVTEKGKDVELRCDPISGHTALYWYRQSLGQGLEFLIYFQGNSAPDKSGLPSDRFSAERTGGSVSTLTIQRTQQEDSAVYLCASSLQGAAQPQHFGDGTRLSIL.

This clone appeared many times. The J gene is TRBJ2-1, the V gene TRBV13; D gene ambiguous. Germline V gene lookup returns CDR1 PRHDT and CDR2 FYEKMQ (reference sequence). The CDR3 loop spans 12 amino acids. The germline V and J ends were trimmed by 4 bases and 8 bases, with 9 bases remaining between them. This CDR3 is CASSSRSHEQFF. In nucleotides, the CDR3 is TGTGCCAGCAGCTCGAGGTCTCATGAGCAGTTCTTC.